This TCR beta chain was profiled in a study of response to subunit inactivated influenza vaccine (dated by TCRdb to the late 2010s). Concerning the study at large: To follow how T cells responded to a trivalent subunit inactivated influenza vaccine, the researchers relied on deep quantitative profiling of the T cell receptor repertoire.

This clonotype has only a few counts. The antigen it binds to is not known. No much larger clone is present one base from it, and per-base qualities are unavailable. The method behind the library was RT-PCR. The sequencer listed for this sample is Illumina HiSeq 2500. Starting from the raw public reads, TCRdb applied fastp trimming at Q25, assembled clones with MiXCR and retained in-frame beta chains. Under each unique CDR3 protein, matching rows form one entry showing the most common genes and DNA. This sample holds hundreds of thousands of distinct CDR3 sequences; 9.5% to 12% were observed only once. The top ten hold roughly 12% of the sample. What the time point label conveys for this sample: 45 days after influenza vaccine administration. From its cysteine to its phenylalanine, the CDR3 spans 19 amino acids. Solely the CDR3 DNA is kept, with 57 bases framed from the first base. In the germline V gene, CDR1 corresponds to MNHEY and CDR2 to SVGEGT. The V end loses 6 bases and the J end loses 3 bases, and a stretch of 27 bases separates them.

Broad study findings and their caveats: The authors proposed that each seasonal influenza vaccination may bring in only a limited number of new T cells.

The clonotype was recovered from a man aged 50-60 years who received an inactivated influenza vaccine. Donor details come from another sample of the same person, matched by shared clones. This sample comprised PBMCs from blood, obtained roughly 6 weeks after vaccination. The rearranged chain carries TRBV6-2 or TRBV6-3 and TRBJ2-1; the D gene is possibly TRBD1 or TRBD2, each agreeing over 5 bases. CDR3 sequence: CASRTTWGRSFGGYNEQFF. The DNA sequence is given as TGTGCCAGCAGAACCACCTGGGGCAGATCGTTTGGGGGCTACAATGAGCAGTTCTTC.